The sequence of this T cell receptor beta chain was determined in a study of cytomegalovirus exposure and HLA in healthy donors. Whole-study results and caveats: Immune exposure data for these donors was limited to CMV serostatus.

A remark on this clone: Its antigen is not identified.

Germline CDR1 reads MGHRA; CDR2 reads YSYEKL. The CDR3 is 19 residues long. After removal of 1 base from V and 3 bases from J, the junction contained 13 bases not matched to a gene. The PCR was carried out with 60 Vbeta primers and 13 Jbeta primers. Clones were sequenced by immunoSEQ multiplex PCR, and TCRdb holds only the in-frame ones, with some missing. The sample has about 110,000 clones, around 85% seen once; the top ten hold roughly 6.2%. This rearrangement joins TRBV4-1 to TRBJ2-1; 9 nucleotides match TRBD1. This receptor was identified in a young man in good health and CMV-seropositive. Sequenced input: PBMCs. CDR3 amino acids: CASSQVSGTGNSDYNEQFF. The CDR3 DNA reads TGCGCCAGCAGCCAAGTATCCGGGACAGGGAACTCAGACTACAATGAGCAGTTCTTC.